Listed here are 17 T cell receptor beta chains from one sample, sequenced in a study of T cells in Graves' hyperthyroidism and ophthalmopathy. RNA transcripts gave rise to amplified TCR beta CDR3 regions. The TCR CDR3 was amplified in a first-round RT-PCR using the HTBI primer set. MiXCR was run by TCRdb on the multiplex PCR reads, yielding one entry per CDR3 protein. The sample consists of approximately 710,000 distinct CDR3 sequences, approximately 15% of them appearing once. Sequenced material: blood. These receptors all stem from a man aged 50-60 years with Graves' hyperthyroidism.

This clonotype was observed at least ten times. The CDR3 loop reads CASSPGLRAQPQHF. CDR3 nucleotides: TGTGCCAGCAGTCCGGGACTGAGAGCTCAGCCCCAGCATTTT. The chain carries TRBV27 and TRBJ1-5, with a possible D match to TRBD1 (5 bases). Germline V gives CDR1 MNHEY, CDR2 SMNVEV (reference sequence). Trimming removed 5 bases from V and 6 bases from J, with 14 bases in between. CDR3 size: 14 residues.

The chain is built from TRBV6-4 and TRBJ2-2; the D gene is possibly TRBD2 (6 bases). There are 13 residues in the CDR3. Trimming cost V 10 bases and J 5 bases, with 14 bases left between them. In germline, CDR1 is MRHNA, CDR2 SNTAGT. The CDR3 is CATPGVTTGELFF. DNA for the CDR3: TGTGCCACCCCGGGGGTAACTACCGGGGAGCTGTTTTTT.

The chain carries TRBV2 and TRBJ2-5; 12 bases are a match to TRBD2. The CDR3 runs to 15 residues. In germline, CDR1 is SNHLY, CDR2 FYNNEI. V lost 4 bases to trimming and J lost 4 bases; unmatched junction nucleotides: 4. The CDR3 DNA follows: TGTGCCAGCAGTGGACTAGCGGGAGCGGTAGAGACCCAGTACTTC. Translating it yields CASSGLAGAVETQYF.

This CDR3 is CASRLAGATWGDTEAFF. Written as DNA, the CDR3 is TGTGCCAGCAGACTGGCGGGGGCGACGTGGGGGGACACTGAAGCTTTCTTT. The rearrangement links TRBV18 to TRBJ1-1; possible D gene TRBD1, 6 bases. Per the germline V gene, CDR1 is KGHSH and CDR2 is LQKENI. Between the trimmed V and J ends, which lost 8 bases and 3 bases, there was a span of 25 bases. The CDR3 covers 17 residues.

This clonotype has a handful of counts. Here the CDR3 DNA reads TGTGCCAGCAGTTTCGCTGGTAGATCCCCTTCAACGTTGACTCCCGAGCAGTACTTC. This gives the protein CASSFAGRSPSTLTPEQYF. The rearrangement links TRBV12-3 or TRBV12-4 to TRBJ2-7; D gene unclear. The CDR3 is 19 residues long. Trimming took 3 bases from V and 6 from J, leaving 30 bases between them.

This clonotype was counted only a few times. The chain employs TRBV27 and TRBJ1-3; D not certain. V was trimmed by 4 bases and J by 4 bases, leaving 11 bases between them. This CDR3 has 14 amino acids. Germline values: CDR1 MNHEY, CDR2 SMNVEV (reference sequence). CDR3 DNA sequence: TGTGCCAGCAGTTCCGACCCGTTCGGAAACACCATATATTTT. This gives the protein CASSSDPFGNTIYF.

This clonotype was counted at least ten times. The gene calls are TRBV28 and TRBJ2-5, with TRBD2 as a possible D gene (5 bases). The CDR3 sequence is 11 residues long. The V gene's germline CDR1 is MDHEN and CDR2 SYDVKM. The V end lost 1 base, the J end lost 10 bases, and 7 bases lay between the germline ends. This CDR3 is CASSLSRGQYF. For the CDR3, the DNA is TGTGCCAGCAGTTTATCTCGGGGCCAGTACTTC. Full variable domain (rest looked up from reference TRBV28 and TRBJ2-5): DVKVTQSSRYLVKRTGEKVFLECVQDMDHENMFWYRQDPGLGLRLIYFSYDVKMKEKGDIPEGYSVSREKKERFSLILESASTNQTSMYLCASSLSRGQYFGPGTRLLVL.

The V gene is TRBV3-1, the J gene TRBJ2-5, with a tentative D call TRBD2 (6 bases). The CDR3 covers 15 residues. Germline CDR1 and CDR2: LGHDT and YNNKEL (reference sequence). With 2 bases removed from V and 5 bases from J, the gap between germline ends came to 15 bases. The CDR3 nucleotides read TGTGCCAGCAGCCAACGCGGGGCGGGTCATGAGACCCAGTACTTC. It codes for CASSQRGAGHETQYF.

This clonotype has just one count. CDR3 nucleotides: TGTGCCAGCAGTGGACAGGGGGTAAACAATGAGCAGTTCTTC. Translation gives CASSGQGVNNEQFF. The rearrangement uses TRBV2 and TRBJ2-1; 9 bases align to TRBD1. Germline values: CDR1 SNHLY, CDR2 FYNNEI. The CDR3 is 14 amino acids. V lost 4 bases, J lost 5 bases, and 3 bases stayed unmatched.

This clonotype turned up a few times. The chain links TRBV19 to TRBJ1-5; 8 nucleotides agree with TRBD1. The CDR3 contains 18 residues. The V gene's germline CDR1 is LNHDA and CDR2 SQIVND (reference sequence). The V gene end was trimmed by 6 bases and the J gene end by 4 bases; junction bases not matched to a gene: 17. The CDR3 sequence is CASSGLIGDRSSNQPQHF. The CDR3 nucleotides are TGTGCCAGTAGCGGTCTAATTGGGGACAGGTCGTCAAATCAGCCCCAGCATTTT.

This clonotype was found many times. V and J are TRBV2 and TRBJ2-2, with 9 positions matching TRBD1. CDR1 is SNHLY and CDR2 is FYNNEI in the germline V gene. This CDR3 contains 15 residues. J lost 4 bases, V lost 8 bases, and 8 bases had no gene match. The CDR3 bases are TGTGCCAGCGGGGGGACAGGGATGACCACCGGGGAGCTGTTTTTT. It encodes CASGGTGMTTGELFF.

A few counts support this clonotype. The chain has TRBV27 and TRBJ1-5; 7 bases are shared with TRBD1. The CDR3 runs to 13 residues. J lost 3 bases, V lost 8 bases, and 4 bases had no gene match. In germline, CDR1 is MNHEY, CDR2 SMNVEV (reference sequence). The CDR3 loop reads CASSDRANQPQHF. The DNA for the CDR3 is TGTGCCAGCTCCGACAGGGCCAATCAGCCCCAGCATTTT.

This clonotype was observed many times. V and J are TRBV29-1 and TRBJ2-3; unclear D gene. Germline CDR1 and CDR2: SQVTM and ANQGSEA. This CDR3 has 15 amino acids. The ends were cut back, 0 bases at V and 0 bases at J, with 10 bases in the middle. The CDR3 region is CSVEDWVASTDTQYF. CDR3 in DNA: TGCAGCGTTGAAGATTGGGTTGCTAGCACAGATACGCAGTATTTT.

This clonotype has more than one count but fewer than ten. V and J are TRBV19 and TRBJ2-1; possibly TRBD2 for D (5 bases). The CDR3 totals 14 residues. The ends were cut back, 7 bases at V and 1 base at J, with 11 bases in the middle. Per the germline V gene, CDR1 is LNHDA and CDR2 is SQIVND (reference sequence). CDR3 nucleotide sequence: TGTGCCAGTAATAGGAGGTCGTCCTACAATGAGCAGTTCTTC. Amino acids: CASNRRSSYNEQFF.

This clonotype appeared a few times. The gene calls are TRBV9 and TRBJ2-7; tentatively, D is TRBD1 (6 bases). With 4 bases removed from V and 4 bases from J, the gap between germline ends came to 12 bases. Germline loops: CDR1 SGDLS, CDR2 YYNGEE. This CDR3 spans 13 amino acids. For the CDR3, the DNA is TGTGCCAGCAGCTCTTTTGGACAGTACGAGCAGTACTTC. It encodes CASSSFGQYEQYF.

This clonotype was seen many times. The J gene is TRBJ2-5, the V gene TRBV7-9; D may be TRBD1 (5 bases). With 1 base removed from V and 5 bases from J, the gap between germline ends came to 11 bases. Germline V CDR1 and CDR2: SEHNR, FQNEAQ (reference sequence). This CDR3 is 14 amino acids long. Here the CDR3 reads CASSLGQGLETQYF. CDR3 nucleotides: TGTGCCAGCAGCTTAGGCCAGGGATTGGAGACCCAGTACTTC.

This clonotype was counted many times. The chain carries TRBV2 and TRBJ1-5; D remains unclear. CDR1 is SNHLY and CDR2 is FYNNEI in the germline V gene. CDR3 length: 12 residues. V lost 7 bases and J 7 bases, leaving 11 bases between the germline ends. The CDR3 here is CASTSPDQPQHF. The CDR3 DNA follows: TGTGCCAGCACCAGTCCAGACCAGCCCCAGCATTTT.